A single TCR beta chain is shown here with its context. This entry belongs to a study of blood T cell repertoires in COVID-19. Study at large: The analysed material was cDNA or gDNA that came from T cells, B-cell-depleted T cells, or PBMCs.

Enrollees, about 18 to 90 years old, lived in 24 US areas. The CDR3 sequence is 13 residues long. Germline CDR1 and CDR2: MNHEY and SMNVEV (reference sequence). The junction had 6 bases not matched to a gene; V was cut back by 5 bases and J by 6 bases. Clones were read by immunoSEQ multiplex PCR, and TCRdb kept only the in-frame ones, dropping some. The sample gives fewer than 350,000 clones, around 90% of which show up once; under 3% is in the top ten. The sample consisted of PBMCs or T cells enriched from blood (not recorded which). The sequence was collected from a middle-aged woman with acute COVID-19. The chain links TRBV27 to TRBJ1-2; 7 bases match TRBD1. This CDR3 is CASSPRDRDGYTF. CDR3 DNA: TGTGCCAGCAGTCCCCGCGACAGGGATGGCTACACCTTC.